This section outlines one T cell receptor (beta chain) sequence together with its context. What it binds is unknown. Included in the TCR beta cDNA libraries were unique molecular identifiers. Input amounts of 1 to 10 million T cells were used. These gave 500,000 or so cDNA molecules, so each molecule approximated one T cell. One entry per CDR3 protein results from TCRdb running MiXCR on the PCR reads. Here the sample spans approximately 730,000 distinct CDR3 sequences, 25% to 30% being singletons. These data originate in a study of post-analysis software for immune sequencing data. Looking at the study overall: Progressive-relapsing, secondary progressive and relapsing-remitting multiple sclerosis were among the disease courses included. Study-wide points: A significant reduction in normalized Chao1 diversity was observed in multiple sclerosis patients versus controls. F measure clustering grouped samples strongly by preparation batch. The five TRBV segments detected at higher frequency in patients than in controls included TRBV5-6, TRBV5-1 and TRBV20-1.

From germline, CDR1 is SGHRS and CDR2 YFSETQ. The CDR3 covers 17 residues. This receptor was identified in a girl between 10 and 17 years old with multiple sclerosis. Input material: blood. The chain employs TRBV5-1 and TRBJ2-4; TRBD1 aligns across 9 bases. TRBJ2-7 matches the DNA end more closely, so the J call is doubtful. The CDR3 coding sequence is TGCGCCAGCAGCGCCGGGACAGGGAGTTGGACTCCCTACGAGCAGTACTTC. Translation gives CASSAGTGSWTPYEQYF.